These 19 T cell receptor beta chains were all obtained from the same sample, sequenced in a study of human T cells and chemical hapten exposure. Using its own MiXCR run on the RACE reads, TCRdb lists one record per CDR3 protein. This sample carries 180,000 or so distinct CDR3 sequences, about 14% of them seen once, and the ten largest clones take about 1.8%. Time point noted: patch test 1, 2 weeks after DPC sensitization. The treatment denotes: therapeutic diphenylcyclopropenone sensitization with weekly scalp DPC. Sequencing was performed on whole blood, taken in connection with sensitization to the hapten diphenylcyclopropenone (DPC). These TCRs come from a woman between 25 and 40 years old with alopecia areata. Some clones in this sample may be carry-over from other donors' samples.

This clonotype was seen only a few times. J is TRBJ1-5 and V is TRBV27; no firm D call. V lost 4 bases and J lost 5, with 9 bases in between. The CDR3 length is 13 residues. Germline V CDR1 and CDR2: MNHEY, SMNVEV (reference sequence). The CDR3 loop reads CASSWVIDQPQHF. CDR3 sequence (DNA): TGTGCCAGCAGTTGGGTGATTGATCAGCCCCAGCATTTT.

This clonotype was seen a few times. V is TRBV12-3 or TRBV12-4 and J is TRBJ1-6; D is undetermined. Deletions cut 5 bases from V and 7 bases from J, with 12 bases between. This CDR3 contains 14 residues. CDR3 DNA sequence: TGTGCCAGCAGTCGGTCCCTTGGCAATTCACCCCTCCACTTT. Protein: CASSRSLGNSPLHF.

This clonotype has at least ten counts. V and J are TRBV28 and TRBJ2-7; unclear D gene. Trimming shortened V by 3 bases and J by 3 bases, and 6 bases separated the two germline ends. Germline V gene sequence: CDR1 MDHEN, CDR2 SYDVKM. The CDR3 is 12 amino acids. CDR3 in DNA: TGTGCCAGCAGTTTCCCTTACTACGAGCAGTACTTC. Protein sequence: CASSFPYYEQYF.

This clonotype occurred many times. This chain links TRBV28 with TRBJ2-1; 11 bases map to TRBD2. Germline V gene sequence: CDR1 MDHEN, CDR2 SYDVKM. Trimming removed 6 bases from V and 13 bases from J; junction bases left unmatched: 5. This CDR3 contains 12 residues. The chain's CDR3 is CASSTSGSEQFF. The CDR3 DNA reads as TGTGCCAGCAGCACTAGCGGGAGTGAACAGTTCTTC.

This clonotype has ten or more counts. This chain uses TRBV29-1 with TRBJ1-2, with D tentatively TRBD1 (6 bases). Looked up from germline, CDR1 is SQVTM and CDR2 is ANQGSEA. This CDR3 has 12 residues. CDR3 nucleotides: TGCAGTTTCGGAGGGGGAACGGAGGGCTACACCTTC. This translates into CSFGGGTEGYTF.

The rearrangement links TRBV2 to TRBJ2-7; D is uncertain. The germline CDR1 and CDR2 sequences are SNHLY and FYNNEI. The CDR3 totals 14 residues. V was trimmed by 1 base and J by 4 bases, leaving 11 bases between them. The DNA of the CDR3 is TGTGCCAGCAGTGAAGGCCTGGGGATGTACGAGCAGTACTTC. Protein product: CASSEGLGMYEQYF.

This chain uses TRBV7-9 with TRBJ1-2, with TRBD1 matching over 8 bases. V gave up 3 bases and J gave up 6 bases; unmatched junction bases: 3. CDR1 and CDR2 from the germline V gene are SEHNR and FQNEAQ (reference sequence). CDR3 length equals 13 residues. In DNA, the CDR3 is TGTGCCAGCAGCTTCGGACAGGGAGATGGCTACACCTTC. Translated, it gives CASSFGQGDGYTF.

In this sample, this clonotype turned up a few times. The V call is TRBV28, the J call TRBJ1-1; unclear D gene. The germline gives CDR1 MDHEN, CDR2 SYDVKM. The CDR3 is 11 amino acids. The V gene lost 7 bases and the J gene lost 11 bases, with 14 bases spanning the gap. CDR3 sequence: CASTRGSRAFF. CDR3 sequence (DNA): TGTGCCAGCACCCGAGGGAGTAGGGCTTTCTTT.

This clonotype appeared many times. The chain is built from TRBV28 and TRBJ1-2; the match to TRBD1 covers 7 bases. V shed 2 bases and J 5 bases; nucleotides not matched to a gene: 5. Germline loops: CDR1 MDHEN, CDR2 SYDVKM. CDR3 length: 14 amino acids. The DNA of the CDR3 is TGTGCCAGCAGTTTACCGGGACAGCAGTATGGCTACACCTTC. Residues: CASSLPGQQYGYTF.

CDR3 nucleotide sequence: TGCAGTGCTAGATCACTAGCAGTGTACGAGCAGTACTTC. Translating it yields CSARSLAVYEQYF. The gene calls are TRBV20-1 and TRBJ2-7, with D perhaps TRBD2 (6 bases). The CDR3 is 13 residues long. V was cut by 2 bases and J by 4 bases, with 12 bases left in between. Germline assignment: CDR1 DFQATT and CDR2 SNEGSKA (reference sequence).

This chain uses TRBV9 with TRBJ2-7, with 11 positions matching TRBD2. V was pared by 3 bases and J by 4 bases, with 24 bases of the junction left unmatched. The CDR3 loop spans 21 amino acids. Germline V gene data show CDR1 as SGDLS and CDR2 as YYNGEE. For the CDR3, the DNA is TGTGCCAGCAGCGATGACCCAACCCATGAGGACCCTAGCGGGAGGTCTTACGAGCAGTACTTC. It yields the protein CASSDDPTHEDPSGRSYEQYF.

This clonotype was picked up a small number of times. The chain is built from TRBV7-2 and TRBJ1-1; 10 bases agree with TRBD1. V was clipped by 5 bases and J by 4 bases; unmatched bases: 7. Germline V gene sequence: CDR1 SGHTA, CDR2 FQGNSA. This CDR3 has 15 amino acids. CDR3: CASSRIRTGGTEAFF. The CDR3 DNA follows: TGTGCCAGCAGCCGAATCCGGACAGGGGGCACTGAAGCTTTCTTT.

This chain's CDR3 is CASSTLVGAWTQYF. The CDR3 DNA is TGTGCCAGCAGCACTCTTGTCGGGGCGTGGACGCAGTACTTC. The chain is built from TRBV27 and TRBJ2-7; D is perhaps TRBD1 or TRBD2 (5 bases each). Germline V gene sequence: CDR1 MNHEY, CDR2 SMNVEV (reference sequence). The V end was cut by 6 bases, the J end by 9 bases, with 21 bases between. The CDR3 is made up of 14 amino acids.

This clonotype was counted between two and nine times. An end of the junction differs from the germline gene, which may be a read error. The chain combines TRBV7-9 with TRBJ2-1, with TRBD2 as a possible D gene (5 bases). The CDR3 is made up of 16 amino acids. Germline CDR1 and CDR2: SEHNR and FQNEAQ (reference sequence). The CDR3 region is CATNPERASSNNEQFF. The DNA of the CDR3 is TGTGCCACCAATCCCGAAAGGGCTAGCTCCAACAATGAGCAGTTCTTC.

This sequence joins TRBV18 and TRBJ1-2; the match to TRBD1 covers 8 bases. CDR3 length: 15 residues. Trimming cost V 3 bases and J 3 bases; bases outside gene matches: 6. Germline assignment: CDR1 KGHSH and CDR2 LQKENI. The CDR3 here is CASSPDRGSDYGYTF. The CDR3 coding sequence is TGTGCCAGCTCACCCGACAGGGGTTCGGACTATGGCTACACCTTC.

The chain joins TRBV3-1 to TRBJ1-6; D gene unclear. Germline CDR1 is LGHDT and CDR2 is YNNKEL (reference sequence). Between the trimmed V and J ends, which lost 1 base and 13 bases, there was a span of 8 bases. The CDR3 loop spans 12 amino acids. DNA for the CDR3: TGTGCCAGCAGCCAAGGATTAGTCCCCCTCCACTTT. It codes for CASSQGLVPLHF.

In its sample, this clonotype was seen many times. V is TRBV28 and J is TRBJ2-5, with 9 bases that match TRBD2. V was clipped by 6 bases and J by 5 bases; unmatched bases: 4. The V gene's germline CDR1 is MDHEN and CDR2 SYDVKM. The CDR3 sequence is 13 residues long. The CDR3 sequence: CASSLSGSETQYF. The CDR3 DNA follows: TGTGCCAGCAGCCTTAGCGGGAGTGAGACCCAGTACTTC.

In this sample, this clonotype turned up a few times. V gene TRBV9 combines with J gene TRBJ2-2; no clear D gene. CDR1 is SGDLS, CDR2 YYNGEE, per germline. The ends were cut back, 4 bases at V and 6 bases at J, with 10 bases in the middle. The CDR3 runs 13 residues. The CDR3 sequence: CASSIEVAGELFF. The CDR3 coding sequence is TGTGCCAGCAGCATAGAGGTCGCCGGGGAGCTGTTTTTT.

The sample holds many counts of this clonotype. V is TRBV2 and J is TRBJ1-6; D unclear. The germline V gene has CDR1 SNHLY and CDR2 FYNNEI. There are 15 residues in the CDR3. V lost 2 bases and J 5 bases, leaving 10 bases between the germline ends. In nucleotides, the CDR3 is TGTGCCAGCAGTGAACTGCGGCAGAATAATTCACCCCTCCACTTT. Translating it yields CASSELRQNNSPLHF.